The 10 T cell receptor beta chains given below trace back to one sample, sequenced in a study of cytomegalovirus exposure and HLA in healthy donors. The PCR employed 60 Vbeta primers together with 13 Jbeta primers. Method: immunoSEQ multiplex PCR; TCRdb's copy keeps in-frame clones and lacks some. Among more than 95,000 clones listed, 75% to 85% were seen once. Sequencing used PBMCs. These receptors originate from a woman in her forties or fifties in good health and CMV-seropositive.

The V gene is TRBV30, the J gene TRBJ1-2; D is ambiguous. The germline V gene has CDR1 GTSNPN and CDR2 SVGIG (reference sequence). The CDR3 is made up of 14 amino acids. Trimming left V 0 bases short and J 8 bases short, with 16 bases between. CDR3 sequence reads: CAWSVLVAAGGYTF. DNA for the CDR3: TGTGCCTGGAGTGTACTCGTAGCGGCGGGAGGCTACACCTTC. The full variable domain, in which reference TRBV30 and TRBJ1-2 provide the parts outside the CDR3, is SQTIHQWPATLVQPVGSPLSLECTVEGTSNPNLYWYRQAAGRGLQLLFYSVGIGQISSEVPQNLSASRPQDRQFILSSKKLLLSDSGFYLCAWSVLVAAGGYTFGSGTRLTVV.

The chain uses TRBV29-1 and TRBJ2-5, with TRBD1 matching 10 bases. Near its end, the DNA agrees better with TRBJ2-7, so the J call may be wrong. The length of the CDR3 is 18 residues. CDR1 SQVTM and CDR2 ANQGSEA come from the germline V gene. The CDR3 sequence is CSVAPGQGSPLVSYEQYF. The CDR3 bases are TGCAGCGTAGCTCCGGGACAGGGGTCCCCGCTGGTCTCCTACGAGCAGTACTTC.

V usage is TRBV2 and J usage is TRBJ2-5; weak D call: TRBD2 (5 bases). CDR3 length equals 13 residues. Germline assignment: CDR1 SNHLY and CDR2 FYNNEI. Trimming stripped 3 bases from V and 5 bases from J, with 10 bases between. This CDR3 reads CASSEGRRETQYF. The CDR3, as DNA: TGTGCCAGCAGTGAGGGGAGAAGGGAGACCCAGTACTTC.

The table lists this clone with a few counts. The chain couples TRBV5-1 to TRBJ1-4, with 9 nucleotides matching TRBD1. Germline assignment: CDR1 SGHRS and CDR2 YFSETQ. V lost 4 bases and J lost 8; bases outside the gene matches: 12. The length of the CDR3 is 16 residues. DNA for the CDR3: TGCGCCAGCAGCCTACTGCCGGGACAGGGCTTGGAAAAACTGTTTTTT. It encodes CASSLLPGQGLEKLFF.

V usage is TRBV25-1 and J usage is TRBJ2-7; D unclear. The ends were cut back, 5 bases at V and 1 base at J, with 9 bases in the middle. The CDR3 is 13 amino acids. Germline V gene lookup returns CDR1 MGHDK and CDR2 SYGVNS. In DNA form, the CDR3 reads TGTGCCAGCAGTTTCCCGGGTTCCTACGAGCAGTACTTC. It codes for CASSFPGSYEQYF.

The chain couples TRBV5-1 to TRBJ2-7; TRBD1 matches 8 bases. This CDR3 contains 15 residues. Germline V gene sequence: CDR1 SGHRS, CDR2 YFSETQ. J lost 6 bases, V lost 0 bases, and 8 bases had no gene match. The CDR3: CASSLVAGGGSEQYF. The CDR3 nucleotides are TGCGCCAGCAGCTTGGTGGCAGGGGGCGGGTCCGAGCAGTACTTC.

The V and J genes are TRBV7-2 and TRBJ2-5; 14 bases are shared with TRBD2. The germline CDR1 and CDR2 sequences are SGHTA and FQGNSA. CDR3 length: 15 amino acids. V lost 1 base and J lost 9; bases outside the gene matches: 4. CDR3 sequence (DNA): TGTGCCAGCAGCTTAGGGACTAGCGGGGGGTATGCCCAGTACTTC. It translates to CASSLGTSGGYAQYF. Variable domain in full (rest from reference TRBV7-2 and TRBJ2-5): GAGVSQSPSNKVTEKGKDVELRCDPISGHTALYWYRQSLGQGLEFLIYFQGNSAPDKSGLPSDRFSAERTGGSVSTLTIQRTQQEDSAVYLCASSLGTSGGYAQYFGPGTRLLVL.

The chain is built from TRBV7-9 and TRBJ2-7; TRBD1 matches at 8 bases. Per germline, CDR1 SEHNR and CDR2 FQNEAQ (reference sequence). With 1 base clipped from V and 7 bases from J, the junction kept 3 bases outside the gene matches. The CDR3 has 13 residues. CDR3 coding DNA: TGTGCCAGCAGCTTAGGCACAGGGGGAGAGCAGTACTTC. The encoded protein is CASSLGTGGEQYF.

The V gene is TRBV7-2, the J gene TRBJ1-1; D gene uncertain. V was trimmed by 5 bases and J by 4 bases, leaving 11 bases between them. This CDR3 contains 13 residues. Germline V CDR1 and CDR2: SGHTA, FQGNSA. The CDR3 DNA sequence: TGTGCCAGCAGCCCCACCGGGGTCACTGAAGCTTTCTTT. This encodes CASSPTGVTEAFF. The variable domain in full, with the rest retrieved from reference TRBV7-2 and TRBJ1-1, is GAGVSQSPSNKVTEKGKDVELRCDPISGHTALYWYRQSLGQGLEFLIYFQGNSAPDKSGLPSDRFSAERTGGSVSTLTIQRTQQEDSAVYLCASSPTGVTEAFFGQGTRLTVV.

The J gene is TRBJ2-3, the V gene TRBV9; 9 nucleotides match TRBD2. The germline CDR1 and CDR2 sequences are SGDLS and YYNGEE. V lost 4 bases, J lost 6 bases, and 9 bases stayed unmatched. The CDR3 has 15 residues. The CDR3 DNA reads as TGTGCCAGCAGCCCTCTAGCGGGACCGGGGGATACGCAGTATTTT. This sequence encodes CASSPLAGPGDTQYF.